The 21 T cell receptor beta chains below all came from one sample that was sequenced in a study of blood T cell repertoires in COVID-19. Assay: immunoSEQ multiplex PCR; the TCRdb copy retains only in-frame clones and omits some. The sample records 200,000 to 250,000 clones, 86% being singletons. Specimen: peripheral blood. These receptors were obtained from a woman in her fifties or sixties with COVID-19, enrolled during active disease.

CDR3 residues: CAIAGGQGSNQPQHF. The CDR3 DNA reads as TGTGCCATCGCGGGGGGCCAGGGTAGCAATCAGCCCCAGCATTTT. V usage is TRBV10-3 and J usage is TRBJ1-5, with a possible D match to TRBD1 (6 bases). Germline V gives CDR1 ENHRY, CDR2 SYGVKD. The CDR3 loop spans 15 amino acids. V lost 8 bases to trimming and J lost 0 bases, with 14 bases between them.

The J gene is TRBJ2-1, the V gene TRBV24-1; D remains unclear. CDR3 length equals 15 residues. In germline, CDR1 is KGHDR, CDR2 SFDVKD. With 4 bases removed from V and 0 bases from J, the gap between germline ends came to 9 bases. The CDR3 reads CATSDLVSSYNEQFF. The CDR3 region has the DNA TGTGCCACCAGTGACCTGGTGAGCTCCTACAATGAGCAGTTCTTC.

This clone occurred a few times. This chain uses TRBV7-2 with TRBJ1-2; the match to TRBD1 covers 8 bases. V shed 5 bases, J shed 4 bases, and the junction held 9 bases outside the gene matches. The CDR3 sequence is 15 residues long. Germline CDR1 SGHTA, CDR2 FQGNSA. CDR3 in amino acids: CASSHGTGSLYGYTF. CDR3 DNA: TGTGCCAGCAGCCACGGGACAGGTTCACTCTATGGCTACACCTTC.

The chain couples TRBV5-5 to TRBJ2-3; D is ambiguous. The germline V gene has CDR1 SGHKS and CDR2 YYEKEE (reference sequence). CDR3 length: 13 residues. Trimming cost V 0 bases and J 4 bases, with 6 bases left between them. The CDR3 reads CASSLDLPDTQYF. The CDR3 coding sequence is TGTGCCAGCAGCTTGGACTTACCAGATACGCAGTATTTT.

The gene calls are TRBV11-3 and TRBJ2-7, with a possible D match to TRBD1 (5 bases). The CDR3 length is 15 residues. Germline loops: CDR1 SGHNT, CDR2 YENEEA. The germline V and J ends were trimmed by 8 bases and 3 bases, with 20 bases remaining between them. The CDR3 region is CASQRQSSTLYEQYF. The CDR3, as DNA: TGTGCCAGCCAGAGACAGAGCTCTACCCTCTACGAGCAGTACTTC.

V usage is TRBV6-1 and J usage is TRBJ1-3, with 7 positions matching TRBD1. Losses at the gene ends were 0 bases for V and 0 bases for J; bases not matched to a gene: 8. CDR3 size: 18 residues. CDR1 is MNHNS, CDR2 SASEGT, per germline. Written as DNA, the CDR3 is TGTGCCAGCAGTGAAGCGGGGGACAGCTCGATCTCTGGAAACACCATATATTTT. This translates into CASSEAGDSSISGNTIYF.

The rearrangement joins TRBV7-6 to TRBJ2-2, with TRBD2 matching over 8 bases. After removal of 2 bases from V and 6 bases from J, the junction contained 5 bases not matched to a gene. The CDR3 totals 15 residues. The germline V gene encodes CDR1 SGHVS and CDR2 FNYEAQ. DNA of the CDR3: TGTGCCAGCAGCTTACGGGGGGGCCTCCCCGGGGAGCTGTTTTTT. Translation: CASSLRGGLPGELFF.

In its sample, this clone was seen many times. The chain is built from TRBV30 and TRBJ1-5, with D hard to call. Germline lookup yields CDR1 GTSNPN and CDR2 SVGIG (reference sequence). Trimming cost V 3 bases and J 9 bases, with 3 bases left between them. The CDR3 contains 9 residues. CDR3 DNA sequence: TGTGCCTGGAGCCGGCCCCAGCATTTT. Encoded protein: CAWSRPQHF.

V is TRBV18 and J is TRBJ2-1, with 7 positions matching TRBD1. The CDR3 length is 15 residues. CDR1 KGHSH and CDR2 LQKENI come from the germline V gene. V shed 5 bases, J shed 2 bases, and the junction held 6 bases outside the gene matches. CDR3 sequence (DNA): TGTGCCAGCTCATTTGGGACAGATCCCTACAATGAGCAGTTCTTC. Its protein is CASSFGTDPYNEQFF. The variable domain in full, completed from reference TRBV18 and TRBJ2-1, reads NAGVMQNPRHLVRRRGQEARLRCSPMKGHSHVYWYRQLPEEGLKFMVYLQKENIIDESGMPKERFSAEFPKEGPSILRIQQVVRGDSAAYFCASSFGTDPYNEQFFGPGTRLTVL.

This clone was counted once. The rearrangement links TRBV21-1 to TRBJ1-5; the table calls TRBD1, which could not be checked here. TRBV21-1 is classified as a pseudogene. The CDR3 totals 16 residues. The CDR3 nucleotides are TGTGCCAGCAGCAAAGTGGACAGGGCCGGCAATCAGCCCCAGCATTTT. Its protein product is CASSKVDRAGNQPQHF.

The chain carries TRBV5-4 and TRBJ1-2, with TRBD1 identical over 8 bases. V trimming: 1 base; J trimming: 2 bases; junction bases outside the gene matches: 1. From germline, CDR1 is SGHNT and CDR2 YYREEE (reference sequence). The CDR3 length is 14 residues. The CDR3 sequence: CASSLWTGNYGYTF. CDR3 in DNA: TGTGCCAGCAGCTTGTGGACAGGGAACTATGGCTACACCTTC. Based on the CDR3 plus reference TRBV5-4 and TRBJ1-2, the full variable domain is ETGVTQSPTHLIKTRGQQVTLRCSSQSGHNTVSWYQQALGQGPQFIFQYYREEENGRGNFPPRFSGLQFPNYSSELNVNALELDDSALYLCASSLWTGNYGYTFGSGTRLTVV.

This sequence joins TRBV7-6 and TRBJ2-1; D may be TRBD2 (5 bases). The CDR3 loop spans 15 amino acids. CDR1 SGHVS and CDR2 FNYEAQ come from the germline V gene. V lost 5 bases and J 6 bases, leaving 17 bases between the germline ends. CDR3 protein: CASSLAPGRGNEQFF. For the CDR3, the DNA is TGTGCCAGCAGCCTTGCCCCCGGTCGGGGCAATGAGCAGTTCTTC.

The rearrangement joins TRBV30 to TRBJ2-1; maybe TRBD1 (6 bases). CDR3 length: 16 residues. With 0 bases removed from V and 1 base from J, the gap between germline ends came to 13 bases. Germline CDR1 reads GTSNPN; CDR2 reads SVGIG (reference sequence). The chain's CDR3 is CAWSVNIRGSYNEQFF. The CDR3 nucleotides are TGTGCCTGGAGTGTCAATATAAGGGGGTCCTACAATGAGCAGTTCTTC.

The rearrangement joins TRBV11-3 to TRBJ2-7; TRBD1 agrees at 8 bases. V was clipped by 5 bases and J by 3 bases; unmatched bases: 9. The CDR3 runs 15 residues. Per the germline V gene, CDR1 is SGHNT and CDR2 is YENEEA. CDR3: CASSPRTGKSYEQYF. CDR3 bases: TGTGCCAGCAGCCCCCGGACAGGGAAAAGCTACGAGCAGTACTTC.

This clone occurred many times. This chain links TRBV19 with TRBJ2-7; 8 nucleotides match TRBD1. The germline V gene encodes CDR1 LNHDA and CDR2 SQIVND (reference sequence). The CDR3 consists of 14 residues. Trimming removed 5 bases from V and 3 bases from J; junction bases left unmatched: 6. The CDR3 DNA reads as TGTGCCAGTAGTTTCGGACAGGGTCTCTACGAGCAGTACTTC. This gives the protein CASSFGQGLYEQYF.

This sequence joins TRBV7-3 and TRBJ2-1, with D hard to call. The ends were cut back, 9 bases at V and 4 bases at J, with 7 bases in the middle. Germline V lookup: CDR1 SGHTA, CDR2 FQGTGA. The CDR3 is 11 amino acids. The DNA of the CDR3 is TGTGCCAGTTCAAATTACAATGAGCAGTTCTTC. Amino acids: CASSNYNEQFF.

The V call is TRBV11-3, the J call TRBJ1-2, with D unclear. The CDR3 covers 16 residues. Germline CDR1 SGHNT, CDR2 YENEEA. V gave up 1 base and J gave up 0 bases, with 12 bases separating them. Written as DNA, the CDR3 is TGTGCCAGCAGCTTAGCGGTCAGTAGCTCTAACTATGGCTACACCTTC. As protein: CASSLAVSSSNYGYTF. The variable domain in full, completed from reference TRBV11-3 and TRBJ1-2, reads EAGVVQSPRYKIIEKKQPVAFWCNPISGHNTLYWYLQNLGQGPELLIRYENEEAVDDSQLPKDRFSAERLKGVDSTLKIQPAELGDSAVYLCASSLAVSSSNYGYTFGSGTRLTVV.

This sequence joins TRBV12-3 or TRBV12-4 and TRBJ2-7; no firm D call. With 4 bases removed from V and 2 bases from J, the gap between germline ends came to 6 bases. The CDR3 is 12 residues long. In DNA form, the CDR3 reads TGTGCCAGCAGTTCCTCTACCTACGAGCAGTACTTC. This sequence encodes CASSSSTYEQYF.

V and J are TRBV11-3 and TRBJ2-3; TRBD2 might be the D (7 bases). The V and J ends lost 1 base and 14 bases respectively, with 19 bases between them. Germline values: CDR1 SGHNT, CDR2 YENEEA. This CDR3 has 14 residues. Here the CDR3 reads CASSLGGGGRRTYF. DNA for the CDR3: TGTGCCAGCAGCTTAGGAGGGGGGGGCCGGAGGACGTATTTT.

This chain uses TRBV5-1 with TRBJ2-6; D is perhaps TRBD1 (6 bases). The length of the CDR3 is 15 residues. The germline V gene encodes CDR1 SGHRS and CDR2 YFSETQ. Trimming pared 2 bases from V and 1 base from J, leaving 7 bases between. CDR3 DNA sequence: TGCGCCAGCAGCTTAGGGGGATCTGGGGCCAACGTCCTGACTTTC. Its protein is CASSLGGSGANVLTF. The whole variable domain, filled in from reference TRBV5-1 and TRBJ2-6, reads KAGVTQTPRYLIKTRGQQVTLSCSPISGHRSVSWYQQTPGQGLQFLFEYFSETQRNKGNFPGRFSGRQFSNSRSEMNVSTLELGDSALYLCASSLGGSGANVLTFGAGSRLTVL.

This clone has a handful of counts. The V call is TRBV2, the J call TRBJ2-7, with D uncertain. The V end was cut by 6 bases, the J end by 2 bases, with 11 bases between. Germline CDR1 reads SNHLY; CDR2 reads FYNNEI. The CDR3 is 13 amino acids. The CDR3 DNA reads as TGTGCCAGCAGGTTATCAAAGCCCTACGAGCAGTACTTC. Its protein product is CASRLSKPYEQYF.